This T cell receptor (beta chain) was recovered during a study of blood T cells in healthy people across ages. The use of a sample-barcoded 5' primer and a J-beta primer mix characterized a second PCR of about 6 to 12 cycles. MiXCR, run by TCRdb on the 5' RACE reads, gives a single entry per CDR3 protein. The profile shows some 1 million distinct CDR3 sequences, roughly 45% of them singletons. The CDR3 is 15 residues long. Details on this clonotype: One junction end does not reproduce the germline sequence, and a read error may be involved.

The chain has TRBV12-3 or TRBV12-4 and TRBJ2-1; D gene ambiguous. The sample comprised blood. The TCR comes from an older woman in good health. For the CDR3, the DNA is TGTGCCAGCAGTCCGACCTCTATAGCAGCCAATGGGCAGTTCTTC. Its translation is CASSPTSIAANGQFF.